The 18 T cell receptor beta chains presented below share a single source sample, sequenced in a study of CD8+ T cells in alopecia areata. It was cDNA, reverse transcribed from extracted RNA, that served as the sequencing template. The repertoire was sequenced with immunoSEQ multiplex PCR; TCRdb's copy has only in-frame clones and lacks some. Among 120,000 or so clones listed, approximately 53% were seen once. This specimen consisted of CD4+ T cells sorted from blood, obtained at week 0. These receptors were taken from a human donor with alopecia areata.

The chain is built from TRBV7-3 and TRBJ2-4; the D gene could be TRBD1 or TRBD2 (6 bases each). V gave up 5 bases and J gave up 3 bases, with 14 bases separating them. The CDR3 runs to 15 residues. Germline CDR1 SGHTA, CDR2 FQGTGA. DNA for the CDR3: TGTGCCAGCAGCACCGGGGGCGCGAGCAAAAACATTCAGTACTTC. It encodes CASSTGGASKNIQYF.

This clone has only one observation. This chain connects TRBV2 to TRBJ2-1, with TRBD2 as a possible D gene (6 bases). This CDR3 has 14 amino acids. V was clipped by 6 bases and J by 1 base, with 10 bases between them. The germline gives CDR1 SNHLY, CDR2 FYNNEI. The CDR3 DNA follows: TGTGCCAGCAGGCGGGATGGGTCCTACAATGAGCAGTTCTTC. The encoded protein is CASRRDGSYNEQFF.

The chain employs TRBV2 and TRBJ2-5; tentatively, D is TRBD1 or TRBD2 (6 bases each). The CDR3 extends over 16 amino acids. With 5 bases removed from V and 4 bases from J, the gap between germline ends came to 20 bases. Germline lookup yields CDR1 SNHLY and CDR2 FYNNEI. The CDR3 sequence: CASSQTGRWGSETQYF. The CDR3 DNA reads TGTGCCAGCAGTCAAACAGGGAGGTGGGGGTCAGAGACCCAGTACTTC.

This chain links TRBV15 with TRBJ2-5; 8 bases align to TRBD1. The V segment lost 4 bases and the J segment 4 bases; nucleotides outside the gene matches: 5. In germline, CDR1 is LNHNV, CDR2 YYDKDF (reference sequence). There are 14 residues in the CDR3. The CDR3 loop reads CATSNQGAGETQYF. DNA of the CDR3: TGTGCCACCAGCAATCAGGGGGCCGGAGAGACCCAGTACTTC.

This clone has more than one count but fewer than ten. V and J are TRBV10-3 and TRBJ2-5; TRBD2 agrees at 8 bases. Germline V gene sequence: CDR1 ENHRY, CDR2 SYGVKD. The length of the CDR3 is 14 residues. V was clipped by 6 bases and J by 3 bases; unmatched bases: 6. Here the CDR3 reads CAIREAGVEETQYF. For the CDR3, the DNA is TGTGCCATCAGGGAAGCGGGAGTGGAAGAGACCCAGTACTTC.

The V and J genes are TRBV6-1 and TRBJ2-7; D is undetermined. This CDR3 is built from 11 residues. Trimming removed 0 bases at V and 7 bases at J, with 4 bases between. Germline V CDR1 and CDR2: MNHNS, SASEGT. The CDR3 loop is CASSEAWEQYF. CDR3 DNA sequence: TGTGCCAGCAGTGAAGCGTGGGAGCAGTACTTC.

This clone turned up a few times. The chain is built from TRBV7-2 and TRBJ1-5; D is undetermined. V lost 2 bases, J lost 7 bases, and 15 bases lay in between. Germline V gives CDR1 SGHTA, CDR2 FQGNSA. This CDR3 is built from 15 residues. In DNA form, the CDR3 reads TGTGCCAGCAGCTTATTGCAGGCCTTCGGACAGCCCCAGCATTTT. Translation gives CASSLLQAFGQPQHF.

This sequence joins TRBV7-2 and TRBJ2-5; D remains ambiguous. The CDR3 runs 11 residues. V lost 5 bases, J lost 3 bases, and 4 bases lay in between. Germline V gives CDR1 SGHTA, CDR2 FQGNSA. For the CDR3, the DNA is TGTGCCAGCAGCCCGAAAGAGACCCAGTACTTC. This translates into CASSPKETQYF. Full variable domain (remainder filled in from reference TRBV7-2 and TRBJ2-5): GAGVSQSPSNKVTEKGKDVELRCDPISGHTALYWYRQSLGQGLEFLIYFQGNSAPDKSGLPSDRFSAERTGGSVSTLTIQRTQQEDSAVYLCASSPKETQYFGPGTRLLVL.

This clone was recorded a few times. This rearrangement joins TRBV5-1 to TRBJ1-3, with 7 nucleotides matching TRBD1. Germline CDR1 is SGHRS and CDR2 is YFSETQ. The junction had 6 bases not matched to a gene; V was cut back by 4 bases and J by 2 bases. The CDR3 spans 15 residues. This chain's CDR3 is CASSLTTGTGNTIYF. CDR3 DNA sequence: TGCGCCAGCAGCCTAACGACAGGGACTGGAAACACCATATATTTT.

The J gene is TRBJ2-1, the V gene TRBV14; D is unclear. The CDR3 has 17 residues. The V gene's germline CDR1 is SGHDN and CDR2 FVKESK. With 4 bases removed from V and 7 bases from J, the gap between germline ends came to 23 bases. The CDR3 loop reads CASSPPGRASRANEQFF. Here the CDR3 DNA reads TGTGCCAGCAGCCCCCCAGGCCGAGCCTCAAGGGCGAATGAGCAGTTCTTC. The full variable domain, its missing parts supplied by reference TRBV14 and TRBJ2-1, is EAGVTQFPSHSVIEKGQTVTLRCDPISGHDNLYWYRRVMGKEIKFLLHFVKESKQDESGMPNNRFLAERTGGTYSTLKVQPAELEDSGVYFCASSPPGRASRANEQFFGPGTRLTVL.

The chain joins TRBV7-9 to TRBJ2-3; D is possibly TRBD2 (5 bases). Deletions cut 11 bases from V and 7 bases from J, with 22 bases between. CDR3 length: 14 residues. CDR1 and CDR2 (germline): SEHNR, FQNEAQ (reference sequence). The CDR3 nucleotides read TGTGCCGGCGCTCCTAGCCATCTGGGCTATACGCAGTATTTT. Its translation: CAGAPSHLGYTQYF.

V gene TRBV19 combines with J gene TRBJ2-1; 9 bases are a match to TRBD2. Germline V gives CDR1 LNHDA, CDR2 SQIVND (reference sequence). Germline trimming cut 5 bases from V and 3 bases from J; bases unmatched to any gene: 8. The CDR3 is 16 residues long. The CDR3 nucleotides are TGTGCCAGTAGTCCGCTAGCGGGATTTAGCTACAATGAGCAGTTCTTC. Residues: CASSPLAGFSYNEQFF.

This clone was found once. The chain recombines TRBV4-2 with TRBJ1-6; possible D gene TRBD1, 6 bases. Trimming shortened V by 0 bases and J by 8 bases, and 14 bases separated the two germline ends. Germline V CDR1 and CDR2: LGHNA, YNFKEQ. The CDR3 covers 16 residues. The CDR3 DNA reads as TGTGCCAGCAGCCAAGACCGGTCTAGGGGGGATTCACCCCTCCACTTT. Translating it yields CASSQDRSRGDSPLHF.

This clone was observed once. CDR3 DNA sequence: TGTGCCAGCAGCTTAGTGAGTAGCGGGATGGCAGATACGCAGTATTTT. It codes for CASSLVSSGMADTQYF. The chain is built from TRBV7-2 and TRBJ2-3; 8 bases match TRBD2. Trimming took 1 base from V and 4 from J; bases not matched to a gene: 7. CDR1 and CDR2 (germline): SGHTA, FQGNSA. The CDR3 has 16 amino acids.

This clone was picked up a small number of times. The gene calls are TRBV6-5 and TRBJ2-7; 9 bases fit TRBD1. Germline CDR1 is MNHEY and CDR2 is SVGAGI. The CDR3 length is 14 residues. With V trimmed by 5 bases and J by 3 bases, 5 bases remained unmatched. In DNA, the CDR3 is TGTGCCAGCAGTACGACAGGGGGGAGCTACGAGCAGTACTTC. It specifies CASSTTGGSYEQYF.

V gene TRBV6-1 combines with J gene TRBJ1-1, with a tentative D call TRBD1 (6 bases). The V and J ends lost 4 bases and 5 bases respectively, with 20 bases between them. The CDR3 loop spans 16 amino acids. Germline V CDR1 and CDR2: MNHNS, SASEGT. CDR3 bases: TGTGCCAGCAGTGGCCTCGGGGTGGGACATGGGACTGAAGCTTTCTTT. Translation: CASSGLGVGHGTEAFF.

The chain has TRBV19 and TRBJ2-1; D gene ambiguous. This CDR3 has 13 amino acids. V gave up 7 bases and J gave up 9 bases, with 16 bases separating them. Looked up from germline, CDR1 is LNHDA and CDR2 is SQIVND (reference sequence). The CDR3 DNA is TGTGCCAGTACCCCTCTTAGTAGTTCTGAGCAGTTCTTC. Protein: CASTPLSSSEQFF.

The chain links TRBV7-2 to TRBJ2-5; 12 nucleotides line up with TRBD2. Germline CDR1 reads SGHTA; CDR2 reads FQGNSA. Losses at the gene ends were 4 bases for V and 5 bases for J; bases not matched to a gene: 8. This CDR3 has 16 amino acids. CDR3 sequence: CASSSLAGGPVETQYF. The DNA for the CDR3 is TGTGCCAGCAGCTCCCTAGCGGGGGGGCCTGTGGAGACCCAGTACTTC.